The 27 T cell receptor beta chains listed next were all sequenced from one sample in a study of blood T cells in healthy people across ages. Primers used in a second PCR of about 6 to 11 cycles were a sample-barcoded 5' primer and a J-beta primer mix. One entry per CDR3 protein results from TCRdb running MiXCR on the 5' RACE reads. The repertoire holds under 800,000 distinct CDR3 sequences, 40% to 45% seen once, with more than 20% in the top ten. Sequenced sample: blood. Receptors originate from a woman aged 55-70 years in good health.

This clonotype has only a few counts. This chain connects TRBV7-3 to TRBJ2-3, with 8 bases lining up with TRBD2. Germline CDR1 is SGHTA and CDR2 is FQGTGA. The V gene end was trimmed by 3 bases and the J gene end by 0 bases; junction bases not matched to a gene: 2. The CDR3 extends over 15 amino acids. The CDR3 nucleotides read TGTGCCAGCAGCTTTAGCGGGATTAGCACAGATACGCAGTATTTT. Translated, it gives CASSFSGISTDTQYF.

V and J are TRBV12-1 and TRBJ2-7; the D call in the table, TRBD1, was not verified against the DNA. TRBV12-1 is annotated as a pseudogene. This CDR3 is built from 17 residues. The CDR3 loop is CASSARPPGPTPYEQYF. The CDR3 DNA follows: TGTGCCAGCAGCGCAAGACCGCCCGGGCCGACACCCTACGAGCAGTACTTC.

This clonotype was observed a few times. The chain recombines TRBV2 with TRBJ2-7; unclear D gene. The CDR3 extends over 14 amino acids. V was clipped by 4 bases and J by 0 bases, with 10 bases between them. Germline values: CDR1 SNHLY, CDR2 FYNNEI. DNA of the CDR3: TGTGCCAGCAGTGTGAACCAGATCTCCTACGAGCAGTACTTC. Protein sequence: CASSVNQISYEQYF.

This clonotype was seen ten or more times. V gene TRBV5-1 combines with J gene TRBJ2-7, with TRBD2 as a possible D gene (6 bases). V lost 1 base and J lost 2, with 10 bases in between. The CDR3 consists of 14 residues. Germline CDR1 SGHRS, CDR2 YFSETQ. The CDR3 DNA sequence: TGCGCCAGCAGCTTGCAAGGGGAGGCCTACGAGCAGTACTTC. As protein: CASSLQGEAYEQYF.

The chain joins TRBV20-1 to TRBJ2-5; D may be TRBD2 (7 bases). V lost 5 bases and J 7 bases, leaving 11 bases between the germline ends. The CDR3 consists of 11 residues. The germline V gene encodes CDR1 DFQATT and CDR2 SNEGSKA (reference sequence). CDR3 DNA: TGCAGTGCTCGGGGGGCCGCGACCCAGTACTTC. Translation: CSARGAATQYF.

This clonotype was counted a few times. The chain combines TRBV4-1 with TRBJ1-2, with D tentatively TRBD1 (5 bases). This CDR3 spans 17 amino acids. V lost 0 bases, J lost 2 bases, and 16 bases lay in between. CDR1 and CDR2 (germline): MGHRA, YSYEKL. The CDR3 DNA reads TGCGCCAGCAGCCAAGATTTTAGGCCACAGGCCAACTATGGCTACACCTTC. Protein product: CASSQDFRPQANYGYTF.

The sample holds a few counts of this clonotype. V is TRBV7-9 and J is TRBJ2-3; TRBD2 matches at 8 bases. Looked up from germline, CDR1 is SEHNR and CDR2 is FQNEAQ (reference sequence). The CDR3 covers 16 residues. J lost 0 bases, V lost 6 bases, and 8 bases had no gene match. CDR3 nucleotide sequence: TGTGCCAGCAGGTCATTAGCGGGGATAAGCACAGATACGCAGTATTTT. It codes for CASRSLAGISTDTQYF.

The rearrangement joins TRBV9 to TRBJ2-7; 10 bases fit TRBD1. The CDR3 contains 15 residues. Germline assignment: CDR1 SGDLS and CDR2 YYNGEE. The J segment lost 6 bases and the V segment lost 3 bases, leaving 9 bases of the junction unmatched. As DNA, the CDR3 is TGTGCCAGCAGCGCCGGACCGGGACAGGGGCGCGAGCAGTACTTC. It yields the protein CASSAGPGQGREQYF.

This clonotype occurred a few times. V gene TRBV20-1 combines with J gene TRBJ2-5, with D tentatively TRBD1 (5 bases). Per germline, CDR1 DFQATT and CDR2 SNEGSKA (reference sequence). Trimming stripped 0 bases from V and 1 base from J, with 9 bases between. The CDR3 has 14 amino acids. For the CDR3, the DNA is TGCAGTGCTAGAGATGCGACAGCCCAAGAGACCCAGTACTTC. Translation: CSARDATAQETQYF.

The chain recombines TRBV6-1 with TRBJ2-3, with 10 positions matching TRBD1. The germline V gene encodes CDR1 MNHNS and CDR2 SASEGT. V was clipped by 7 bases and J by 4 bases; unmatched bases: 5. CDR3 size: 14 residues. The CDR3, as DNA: TGTGCCAGCATATTAGGGACAGGGGCAGATACGCAGTATTTT. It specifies CASILGTGADTQYF.

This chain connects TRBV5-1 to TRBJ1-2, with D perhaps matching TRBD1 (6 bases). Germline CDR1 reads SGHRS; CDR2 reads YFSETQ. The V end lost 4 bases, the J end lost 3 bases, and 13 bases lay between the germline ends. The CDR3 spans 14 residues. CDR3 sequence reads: CASSIRGTDYGYTF. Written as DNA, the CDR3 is TGCGCCAGCAGCATCAGGGGTACCGACTATGGCTACACCTTC.

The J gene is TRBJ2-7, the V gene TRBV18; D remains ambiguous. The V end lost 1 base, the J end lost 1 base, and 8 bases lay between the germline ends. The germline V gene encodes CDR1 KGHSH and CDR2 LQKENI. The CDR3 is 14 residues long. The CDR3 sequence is CASSPLQSSYEQYF. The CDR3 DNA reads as TGTGCCAGCTCACCACTTCAGAGTTCCTACGAGCAGTACTTC.

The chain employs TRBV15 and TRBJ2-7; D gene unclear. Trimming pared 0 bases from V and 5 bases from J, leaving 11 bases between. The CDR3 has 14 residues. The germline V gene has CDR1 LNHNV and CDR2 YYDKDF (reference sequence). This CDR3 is CATSRDRGPHEQYF. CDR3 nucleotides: TGTGCCACCAGCAGAGATCGTGGCCCCCACGAGCAGTACTTC.

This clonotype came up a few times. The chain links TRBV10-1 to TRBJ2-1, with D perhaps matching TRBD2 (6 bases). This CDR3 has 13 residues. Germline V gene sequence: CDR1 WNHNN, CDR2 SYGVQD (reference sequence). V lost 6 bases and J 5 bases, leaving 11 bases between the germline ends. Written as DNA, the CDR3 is TGCGCCAGCAGCGTGGGGAGGAACAATGAGCAGTTCTTC. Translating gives CASSVGRNNEQFF.

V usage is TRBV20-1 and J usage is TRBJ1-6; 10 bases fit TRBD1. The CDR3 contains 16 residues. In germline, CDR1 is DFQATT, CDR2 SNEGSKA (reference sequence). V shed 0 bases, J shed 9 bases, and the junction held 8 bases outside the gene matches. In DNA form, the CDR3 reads TGCAGTGCTAGAGATGACAGGGGGCTAGCAAGTTCACCCCTCCACTTT. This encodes CSARDDRGLASSPLHF.

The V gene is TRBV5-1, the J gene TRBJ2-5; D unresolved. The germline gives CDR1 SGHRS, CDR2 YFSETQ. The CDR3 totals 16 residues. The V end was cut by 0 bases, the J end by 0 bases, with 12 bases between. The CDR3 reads CASSLGPAKNQETQYF. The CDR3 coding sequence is TGCGCCAGCAGCTTGGGGCCAGCAAAGAACCAAGAGACCCAGTACTTC.

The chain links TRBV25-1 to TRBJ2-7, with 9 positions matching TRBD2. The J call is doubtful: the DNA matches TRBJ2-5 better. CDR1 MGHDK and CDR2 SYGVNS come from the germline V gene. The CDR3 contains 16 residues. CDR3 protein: CASSESGRGGLETQYF. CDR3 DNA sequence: TGTGCCAGCAGTGAAAGCGGGCGGGGGGGATTAGAGACCCAGTACTTC.

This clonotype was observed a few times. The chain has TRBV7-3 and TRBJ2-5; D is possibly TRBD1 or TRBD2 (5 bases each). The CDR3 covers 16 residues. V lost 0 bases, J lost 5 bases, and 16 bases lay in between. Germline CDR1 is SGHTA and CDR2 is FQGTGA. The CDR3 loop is CASSLTRALGEETQYF. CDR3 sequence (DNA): TGTGCCAGCAGCTTAACGAGGGCATTGGGGGAGGAGACCCAGTACTTC.

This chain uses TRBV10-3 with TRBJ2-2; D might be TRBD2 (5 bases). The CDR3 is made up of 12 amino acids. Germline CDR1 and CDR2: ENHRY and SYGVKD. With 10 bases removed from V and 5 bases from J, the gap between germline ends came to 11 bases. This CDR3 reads CATSGETGELFF. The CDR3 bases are TGTGCCACCTCTGGGGAGACCGGGGAGCTGTTTTTT.

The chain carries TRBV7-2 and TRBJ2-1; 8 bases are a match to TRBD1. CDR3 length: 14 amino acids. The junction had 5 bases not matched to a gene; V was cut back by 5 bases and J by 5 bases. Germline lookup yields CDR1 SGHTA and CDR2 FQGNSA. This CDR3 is CASSTGTGNNEQFF. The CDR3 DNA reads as TGTGCCAGCAGCACCGGGACAGGTAACAATGAGCAGTTCTTC.

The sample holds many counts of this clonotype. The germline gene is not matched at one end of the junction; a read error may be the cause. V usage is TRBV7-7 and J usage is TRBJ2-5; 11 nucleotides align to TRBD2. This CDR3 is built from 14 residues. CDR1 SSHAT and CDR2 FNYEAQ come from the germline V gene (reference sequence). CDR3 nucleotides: TGTGCTAGCAGCTTACTAGCGGGAGTGGAGACCCAGTACTTC. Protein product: CASSLLAGVETQYF.

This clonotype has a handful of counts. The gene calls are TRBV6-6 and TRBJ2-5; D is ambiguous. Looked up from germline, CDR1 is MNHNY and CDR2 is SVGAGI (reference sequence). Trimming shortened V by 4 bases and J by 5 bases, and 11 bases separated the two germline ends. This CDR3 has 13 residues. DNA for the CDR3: TGTGCCAGCAGTTTGGGCTTTGGGGAGACCCAGTACTTC. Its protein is CASSLGFGETQYF.

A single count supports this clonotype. Here the CDR3 DNA reads TGTGCCAGCAGTTTATGGCAGGGTAGTGCCCAGTACTTC. It translates to CASSLWQGSAQYF. The J gene is TRBJ2-7, the V gene TRBV28; maybe TRBD1 (5 bases). Trimming took off 0 bases at V and 10 bases at J, with 13 bases between the two ends. This CDR3 contains 13 residues. Looked up from germline, CDR1 is MDHEN and CDR2 is SYDVKM.

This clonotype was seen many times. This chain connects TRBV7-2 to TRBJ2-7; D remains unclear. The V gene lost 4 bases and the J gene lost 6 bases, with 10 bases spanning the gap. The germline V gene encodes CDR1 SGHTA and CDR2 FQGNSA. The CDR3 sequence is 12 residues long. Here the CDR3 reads CASSSPLGEQYF. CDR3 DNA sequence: TGTGCCAGCAGCTCACCATTGGGCGAGCAGTACTTC.

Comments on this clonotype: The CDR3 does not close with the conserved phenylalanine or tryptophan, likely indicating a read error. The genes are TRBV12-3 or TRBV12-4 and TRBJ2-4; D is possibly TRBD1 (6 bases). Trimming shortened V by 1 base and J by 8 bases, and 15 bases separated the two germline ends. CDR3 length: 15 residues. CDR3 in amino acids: CASSLGTAGLDIQYL. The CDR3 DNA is TGTGCCAGCAGTTTAGGGACAGCCGGCTTAGACATTCAGTACTTA.

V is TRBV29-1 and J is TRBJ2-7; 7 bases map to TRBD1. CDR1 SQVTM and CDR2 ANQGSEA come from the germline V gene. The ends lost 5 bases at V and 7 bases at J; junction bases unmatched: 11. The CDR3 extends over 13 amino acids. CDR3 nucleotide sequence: TGCAGCGTTCTCGACAGGGCTAAAGGGGAGCAGTACTTC. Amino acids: CSVLDRAKGEQYF.

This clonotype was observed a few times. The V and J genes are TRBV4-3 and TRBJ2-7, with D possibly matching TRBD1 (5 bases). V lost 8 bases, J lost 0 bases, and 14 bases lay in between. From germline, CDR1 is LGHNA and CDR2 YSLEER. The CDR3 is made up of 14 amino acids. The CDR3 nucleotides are TGCGCCAGCGGAGCAAGGGGTGGCTCCTACGAGCAGTACTTC. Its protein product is CASGARGGSYEQYF.